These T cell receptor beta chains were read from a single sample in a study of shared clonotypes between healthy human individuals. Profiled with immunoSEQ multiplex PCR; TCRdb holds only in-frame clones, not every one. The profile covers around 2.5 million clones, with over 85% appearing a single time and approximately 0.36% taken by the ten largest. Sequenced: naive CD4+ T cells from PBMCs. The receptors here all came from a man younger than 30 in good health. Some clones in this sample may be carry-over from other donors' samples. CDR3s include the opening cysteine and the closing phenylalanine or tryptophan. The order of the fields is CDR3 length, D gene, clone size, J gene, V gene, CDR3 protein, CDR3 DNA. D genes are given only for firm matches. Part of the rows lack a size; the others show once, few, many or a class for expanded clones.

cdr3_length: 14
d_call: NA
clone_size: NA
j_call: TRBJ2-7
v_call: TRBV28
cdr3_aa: CASSFPGFGHEQYF
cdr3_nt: TGTGCCAGCAGTTTCCCAGGGTTCGGCCACGAGCAGTACTTC

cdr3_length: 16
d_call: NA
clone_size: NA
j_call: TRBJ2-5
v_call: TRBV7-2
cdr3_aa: CASSLSQALRGETQYF
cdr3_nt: TGTGCCAGCAGCTTATCACAGGCCCTACGTGGAGAGACCCAGTACTTC

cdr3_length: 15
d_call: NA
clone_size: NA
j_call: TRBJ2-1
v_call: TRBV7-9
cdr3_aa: CASSFIQGRIHEQFF
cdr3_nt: TGTGCCAGCAGCTTTATTCAGGGGCGTATCCATGAGCAGTTCTTC

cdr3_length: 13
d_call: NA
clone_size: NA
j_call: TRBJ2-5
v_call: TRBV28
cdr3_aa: CASRNWGNETQYF
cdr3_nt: TGTGCCAGCAGGAACTGGGGGAACGAGACCCAGTACTTC

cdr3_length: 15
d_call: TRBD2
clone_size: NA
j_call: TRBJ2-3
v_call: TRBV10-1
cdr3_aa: CASSDIAGAGDTQYF
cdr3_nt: TGCGCCAGCAGTGACATAGCGGGAGCTGGAGATACGCAGTATTTT

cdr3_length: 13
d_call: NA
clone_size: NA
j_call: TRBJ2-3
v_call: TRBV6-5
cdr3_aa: CASSYGQEGTQYF
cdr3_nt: TGTGCCAGCAGTTACGGGCAGGAGGGTACGCAGTATTTT

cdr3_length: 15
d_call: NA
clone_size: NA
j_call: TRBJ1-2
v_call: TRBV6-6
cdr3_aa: CASRERTSGDYGYTF
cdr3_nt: TGTGCCAGCAGAGAACGGACCTCAGGCGACTATGGCTACACCTTC

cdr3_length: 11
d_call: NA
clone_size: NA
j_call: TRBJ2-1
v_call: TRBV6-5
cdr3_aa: CASSFAREQFF
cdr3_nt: TGTGCCAGCAGTTTCGCCCGTGAGCAGTTCTTC

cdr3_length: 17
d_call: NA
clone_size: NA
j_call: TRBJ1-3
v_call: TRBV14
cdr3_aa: CASSLRPGEREGNTIYF
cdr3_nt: TGTGCCAGCAGCCTTAGACCAGGGGAACGAGAAGGAAACACCATATATTTT

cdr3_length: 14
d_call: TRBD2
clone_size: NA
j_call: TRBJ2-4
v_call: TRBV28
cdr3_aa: CASSMTSGIRIQYF
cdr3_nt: TGTGCCAGCAGTATGACTAGCGGGATCCGCATTCAGTACTTC

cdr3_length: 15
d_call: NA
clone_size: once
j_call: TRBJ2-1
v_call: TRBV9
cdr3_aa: CASSVSGGSYNEQFF
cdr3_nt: TGTGCCAGCAGCGTAAGCGGAGGCTCCTACAATGAGCAGTTCTTC

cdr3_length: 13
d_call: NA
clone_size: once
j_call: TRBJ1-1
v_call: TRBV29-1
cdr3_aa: CSVSRGLTYEAFF
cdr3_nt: TGCAGCGTTAGTAGGGGCCTTACCTACGAAGCTTTCTTT

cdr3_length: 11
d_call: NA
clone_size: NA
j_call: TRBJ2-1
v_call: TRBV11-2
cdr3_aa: CASRAGIWQFF
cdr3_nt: TGTGCCAGCCGCGCCGGGATTTGGCAGTTCTTC

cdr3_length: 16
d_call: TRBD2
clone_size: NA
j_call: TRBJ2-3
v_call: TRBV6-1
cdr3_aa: CASSEGLAGSTDTQYF
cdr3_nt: TGTGCCAGCAGTGAGGGACTAGCGGGGTCCACAGATACGCAGTATTTT

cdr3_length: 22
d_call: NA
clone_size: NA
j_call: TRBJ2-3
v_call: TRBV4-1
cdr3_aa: CASSQVPLIGRDGLIVADTQYF
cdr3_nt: TGCGCCAGCAGCCAAGTGCCCCTGATTGGCAGGGATGGTTTGATCGTCGCAGATACGCAGTATTTT